The rows below give T cell receptor beta chains drawn from one sample of a study of T cell responses to AZD1222 COVID-19 vaccine. Sequenced by immunoSEQ multiplex PCR; TCRdb stores in-frame clones only, minus some. The sample contains 90,000 to 150,000 clones, 87% of which appear only once. The sequenced sample was peripheral blood, obtained 28 days after the second AZD1222 dose. Source of these receptors: an adult who received the AZD1222 COVID-19 vaccine. Both conserved end residues are part of each CDR3. The D gene is left open where the match is weak. Clone size, where shown, is once, few, many, or a class for clones that have expanded.

J gene,V gene,clone size,D gene,CDR3 protein,CDR3 DNA
TRBJ2-7,TRBV7-6,once,-,CASSLEYEQYF,TGTGCCAGCAGCTTAGAATACGAGCAGTACTTC
TRBJ2-3,TRBV9,-,TRBD2,CASSVQRASGSTDTQYF,TGTGCCAGCAGCGTCCAGAGGGCTAGCGGGAGCACAGATACGCAGTATTTT
TRBJ1-5,TRBV2,-,-,CASSGQNQHF,TGTGCCAGCAGTGGCCAGAACCAGCATTTT
TRBJ2-7,TRBV3-1/TRBV3-2,-,-,CASSLDSGREQYF,TGTGCCAGCAGCCTCGATAGTGGGCGCGAGCAGTACTTC
TRBJ1-1,TRBV5-5,-,-,CASSLVRGAPEAFF,TGTGCCAGCAGCTTGGTACGAGGGGCTCCTGAAGCTTTCTTT
TRBJ1-5,TRBV29-1,-,TRBD1,CSVGTGERDQPQHF,TGCAGCGTTGGGACAGGGGAACGCGATCAGCCCCAGCATTTT
TRBJ2-3,TRBV20-1,-,-,CSAPRLDTQYF,TGCAGTGCTCCACGGTTAGATACGCAGTATTTT
TRBJ1-4,TRBV4-2,-,-,CASRKKGSTNEKLFF,TGTGCCAGCCGCAAGAAGGGGTCAACTAATGAAAAACTGTTTTTT
TRBJ1-6,TRBV6-4,-,-,CASSDGSYNSPLHF,TGTGCCAGCAGTGACGGCTCCTATAATTCACCCCTCCACTTT
TRBJ1-1,TRBV19,few,-,CASSRTGTANTEAFF,TGTGCCAGTAGCCGAACCGGGACGGCGAACACTGAAGCTTTCTTT
TRBJ2-7,TRBV6-1,-,TRBD1,CASSDLQGAGTYEQYF,TGTGCCAGCAGTGATTTACAGGGGGCCGGAACCTACGAGCAGTACTTC
TRBJ1-2,TRBV5-8,-,-,CASSPGHYGYTF,TGTGCCAGCAGCCCTGGACACTATGGCTACACCTTC
TRBJ1-3,TRBV6-8,few,-,CASSYPYWTGNTIYF,TGTGCCAGCAGTTACCCCTACTGGACTGGAAACACCATATATTTT
TRBJ2-5,TRBV5-6,-,TRBD2,CASSLAVQASGGTQYF,TGTGCCAGCAGCTTGGCGGTACAGGCCTCGGGGGGGACCCAGTACTTC
TRBJ1-5,TRBV27,-,-,CASSFVATENQPQHF,TGTGCCAGCAGTTTCGTGGCAACCGAAAATCAGCCCCAGCATTTT
TRBJ1-3,TRBV18,-,-,CASSPTVKSSGNTIYF,TGTGCCAGCTCACCAACAGTTAAGAGCTCTGGAAACACCATATATTTT
TRBJ1-4,TRBV18,-,-,CASSHRVGVRTNEKLFF,TGTGCCAGCTCACATCGGGTAGGGGTCAGAACTAATGAAAAACTGTTTTTT
TRBJ2-4,TRBV5-1,-,TRBD1,CASSDYRGEIQYF,TGCGCCAGCAGCGACTACAGGGGGGAGATTCAGTACTTC
TRBJ2-3,TRBV7-3,-,-,CASSSGTSDTQYF,TGTGCCAGCAGTTCGGGGACTTCGGATACGCAGTATTTT
TRBJ2-7,TRBV4-1,once,-,CASSQDRGSYEQYF,TGCGCCAGCAGCCAAGATCGAGGGAGCTACGAGCAGTACTTC
TRBJ2-6,TRBV3-1/TRBV3-2,-,TRBD1,CASSTRQGSSGANVLTF,TGTGCCAGCAGCACGCGACAGGGAAGCTCTGGGGCCAACGTCCTGACTTTC
TRBJ2-1,TRBV9,-,TRBD2,CASSPNGLAGNEQFF,TGTGCCAGCAGCCCAAACGGACTAGCGGGGAATGAGCAGTTCTTC
TRBJ1-6,TRBV7-9,once,-,CASSLGQMNNSPLHF,TGTGCCAGCAGCTTAGGGCAGATGAATAATTCACCCCTCCACTTT
TRBJ1-6,TRBV9,-,TRBD1,CASSVGRGSYNSPLHF,TGTGCCAGCAGCGTAGGCAGGGGGTCCTATAATTCACCCCTCCACTTT
TRBJ2-1,TRBV10-1,-,-,CASISQQVGVDEQFF,TGCGCCAGCATCAGCCAGCAGGTAGGGGTTGATGAGCAGTTCTTC
TRBJ1-4,TRBV19,once,TRBD1,CASRKTGGRDEKLFF,TGTGCCAGTAGAAAGACAGGGGGACGGGATGAAAAACTGTTTTTT
TRBJ2-7,TRBV12-3/TRBV12-4,-,TRBD1,CATGTGNEQYF,TGTGCCACCGGGACAGGGAACGAGCAGTACTTC
TRBJ1-6,TRBV9,once,TRBD1,CASSETDRGRGNSPLHF,TGTGCCAGCAGTGAGACGGATAGGGGGCGGGGGAATTCACCCCTCCACTTT
TRBJ1-5,TRBV7-2,-,-,CASSLGVGGNQPQHF,TGTGCCAGCAGCTTAGGCGTGGGGGGCAATCAGCCCCAGCATTTT
TRBJ1-1,TRBV5-1,-,TRBD1,CASSLRPRDSNTEAFF,TGCGCCAGCAGCTTGAGACCCCGGGACAGTAACACTGAAGCTTTCTTT
TRBJ1-5,TRBV19,-,-,CASSLFGTNSNQPQHF,TGTGCCAGTAGTTTGTTCGGGACGAATAGCAATCAGCCCCAGCATTTT
TRBJ2-1,TRBV6-2/TRBV6-3,-,TRBD1,CASSRTGSNEQFF,TGTGCCAGCAGTAGGACAGGGAGCAATGAGCAGTTCTTC
TRBJ1-1,TRBV19,-,-,CASSQGPPWGTEAFF,TGTGCCAGTAGTCAGGGACCCCCATGGGGGACTGAAGCTTTCTTT
TRBJ1-5,TRBV5-8,once,TRBD1,CASSIRDRAGQPQHF,TGTGCCAGCAGCATCCGGGACAGGGCGGGTCAGCCCCAGCATTTT
TRBJ1-1,TRBV4-1,-,TRBD1,CASSQESQGARGEAFF,TGCGCCAGCAGCCAAGAATCACAGGGGGCGAGGGGTGAAGCTTTCTTT
TRBJ1-1,TRBV2,-,-,CVKRGTTFF,TGTGTCAAGCGGGGGACGACTTTCTTT
TRBJ1-1,TRBV19,-,-,CASSRGNARTEAFF,TGTGCCAGTAGTAGAGGGAACGCCCGAACTGAAGCTTTCTTT